This T cell receptor (beta chain) was identified during a study of T cells in Graves' hyperthyroidism and ophthalmopathy. About the research overall: Prior to any treatment, at the point of initial diagnosis, peripheral blood was collected. General observations from the study: Median prediction lead before ophthalmopathy onset was about 6.5 months with the model.

The length of the CDR3 is 15 residues. The V gene lost 6 bases and the J gene lost 1 base, with 13 bases spanning the gap. CDR1 and CDR2 from the germline V gene are MDHEN and SYDVKM. The source material, RNA transcripts, was used to amplify TCR beta CDR3 regions. First-round RT-PCR targeting the TCR CDR3 was performed with the HTBI primer set. TCRdb redid the calling of the multiplex PCR reads with MiXCR, one entry per CDR3 protein. Here the sample spans roughly 750,000 distinct CDR3 sequences, about a sixth being singletons. Uncontrolled infection, other autoimmune disease, pregnancy or lactation barred patients from enrollment. The sample holds many counts of this clonotype. Its antigen is undetermined.

The source of this sequence is a man younger than 35 with Graves' hyperthyroidism. The chain joins TRBV28 to TRBJ1-5; D is perhaps TRBD1 (5 bases). Specimen: blood. The DNA for the CDR3 is TGTGCCAGCAGCCCATGGGGGACGAGCAATCAGCCCCAGCATTTT. It is translated as CASSPWGTSNQPQHF.